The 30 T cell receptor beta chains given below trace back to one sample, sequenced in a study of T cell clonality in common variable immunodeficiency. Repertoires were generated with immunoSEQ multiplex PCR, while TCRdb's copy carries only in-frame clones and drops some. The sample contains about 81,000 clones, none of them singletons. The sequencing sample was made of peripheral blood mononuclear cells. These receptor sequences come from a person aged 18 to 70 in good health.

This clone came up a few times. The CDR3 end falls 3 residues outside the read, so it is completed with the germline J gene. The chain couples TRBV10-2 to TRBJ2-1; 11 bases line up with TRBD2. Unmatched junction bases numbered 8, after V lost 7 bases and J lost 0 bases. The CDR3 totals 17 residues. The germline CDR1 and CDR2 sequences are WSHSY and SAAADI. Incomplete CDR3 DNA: TGCGCCAGCATTGATCCGGGACTAGCGGCCTCCTACAATGAG. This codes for CASIDPGLAASYNE. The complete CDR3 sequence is CASIDPGLAASYNEQFF.

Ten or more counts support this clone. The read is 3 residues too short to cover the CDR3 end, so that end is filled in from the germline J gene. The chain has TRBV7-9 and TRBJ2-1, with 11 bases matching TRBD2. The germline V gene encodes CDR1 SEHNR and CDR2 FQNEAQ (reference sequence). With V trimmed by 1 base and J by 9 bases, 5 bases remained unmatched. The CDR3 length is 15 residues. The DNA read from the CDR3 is TGTGCCAGCAGCTTAGTACTAGCGGGGGTGAGTGAG. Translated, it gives CASSLVLAGVSE. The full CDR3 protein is CASSLVLAGVSEQFF.

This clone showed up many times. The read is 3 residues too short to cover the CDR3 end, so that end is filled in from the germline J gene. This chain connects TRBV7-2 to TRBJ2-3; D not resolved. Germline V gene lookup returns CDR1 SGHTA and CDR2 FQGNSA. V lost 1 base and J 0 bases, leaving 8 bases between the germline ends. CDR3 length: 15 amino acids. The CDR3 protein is CASSLGGTSTDTQYF. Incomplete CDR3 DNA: TGTGCCAGCAGCTTAGGCGGAACTAGCACAGATACG. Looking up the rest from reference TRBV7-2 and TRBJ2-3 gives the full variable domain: GAGVSQSPSNKVTEKGKDVELRCDPISGHTALYWYRQSLGQGLEFLIYFQGNSAPDKSGLPSDRFSAERTGGSVSTLTIQRTQQEDSAVYLCASSLGGTSTDTQYFGPGTRLTVL.

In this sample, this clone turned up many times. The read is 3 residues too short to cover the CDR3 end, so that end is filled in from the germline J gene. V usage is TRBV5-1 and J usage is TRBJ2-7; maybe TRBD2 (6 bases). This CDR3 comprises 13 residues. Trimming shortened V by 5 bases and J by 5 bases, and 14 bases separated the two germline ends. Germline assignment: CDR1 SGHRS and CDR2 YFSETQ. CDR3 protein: CASSRAGSNEQYF. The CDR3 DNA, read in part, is TGCGCCAGCAGTCGCGCGGGATCTAACGAG.

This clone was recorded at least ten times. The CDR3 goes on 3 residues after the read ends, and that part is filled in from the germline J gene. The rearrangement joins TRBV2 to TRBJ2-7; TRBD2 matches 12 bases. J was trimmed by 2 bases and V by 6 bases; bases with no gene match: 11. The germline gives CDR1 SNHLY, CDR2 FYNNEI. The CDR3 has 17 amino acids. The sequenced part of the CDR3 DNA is TGTGCCAGCAGACGACTAGCGGGAGAGCTCGTCCCCTACGAG. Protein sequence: CASRRLAGELVPYE. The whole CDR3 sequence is CASRRLAGELVPYEQYF.

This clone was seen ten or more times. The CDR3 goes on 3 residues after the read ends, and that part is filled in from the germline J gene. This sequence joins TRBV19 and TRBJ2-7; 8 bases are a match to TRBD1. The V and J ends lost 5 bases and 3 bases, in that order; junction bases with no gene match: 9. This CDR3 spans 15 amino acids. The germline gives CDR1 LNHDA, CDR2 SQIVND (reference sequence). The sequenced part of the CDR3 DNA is TGTGCCAGTAGTGCAGCAGGGGGCAATTTCTACGAG. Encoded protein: CASSAAGGNFYE. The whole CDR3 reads CASSAAGGNFYEQYF.

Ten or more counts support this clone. CDR3 bases read: TGTGCCACCTCACGCGGATACTCTGGAAACACC. It specifies CATSRGYSGNT. The complete CDR3 sequence is CATSRGYSGNTIYF. This rearrangement joins TRBV6-2 or TRBV6-3 to TRBJ1-3; D gene uncertain. The sequence runs out 3 residues before the end of the CDR3; the remainder is reconstructed from the germline J gene. This CDR3 is built from 14 residues. V shed 10 bases and J shed 0 bases, with 13 bases lying between them. Looked up from germline, CDR1 is MNHEY and CDR2 is SVGEGT.

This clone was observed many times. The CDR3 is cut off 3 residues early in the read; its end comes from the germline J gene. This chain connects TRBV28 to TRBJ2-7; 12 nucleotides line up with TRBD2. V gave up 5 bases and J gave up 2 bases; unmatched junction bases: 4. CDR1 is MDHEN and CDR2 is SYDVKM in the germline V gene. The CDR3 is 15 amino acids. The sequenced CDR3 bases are TGTGCCAGCAGTAATCCTAGCGGGAGGGCCTACGAG. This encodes CASSNPSGRAYE. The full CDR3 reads CASSNPSGRAYEQYF.

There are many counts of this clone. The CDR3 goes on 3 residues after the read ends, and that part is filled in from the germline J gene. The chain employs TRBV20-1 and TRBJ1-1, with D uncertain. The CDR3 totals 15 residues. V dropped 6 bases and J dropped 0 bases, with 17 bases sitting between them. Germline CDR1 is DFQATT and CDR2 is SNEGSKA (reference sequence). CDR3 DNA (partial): TGCAGTGCCCTCTTTCAGGCCGCGTTGAACACTGAA. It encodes CSALFQAALNTE. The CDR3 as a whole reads CSALFQAALNTEAFF.

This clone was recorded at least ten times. The covered CDR3 bases are TGCAGTGCCCCCAAGACAGGGAGCTATGGC. Translation gives CSAPKTGSYG. The whole CDR3 reads CSAPKTGSYGYTF. The V call is TRBV20-1, the J call TRBJ1-2; 7 bases match TRBD1. Read data end 3 residues before the CDR3 end; the end is taken from the germline J gene. The V segment lost 6 bases and the J segment 4 bases; nucleotides outside the gene matches: 8. Germline V gives CDR1 DFQATT, CDR2 SNEGSKA (reference sequence). The CDR3 consists of 13 residues.

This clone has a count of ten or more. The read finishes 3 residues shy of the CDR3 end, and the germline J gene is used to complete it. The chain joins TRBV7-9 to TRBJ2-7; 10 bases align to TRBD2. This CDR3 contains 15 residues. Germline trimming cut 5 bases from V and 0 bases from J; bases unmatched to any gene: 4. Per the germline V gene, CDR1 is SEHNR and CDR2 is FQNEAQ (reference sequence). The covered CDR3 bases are TGTGCCAGCAGCAAGAGCGGGAGGGTCTCCTACGAG. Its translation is CASSKSGRVSYE. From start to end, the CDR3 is CASSKSGRVSYEQYF.

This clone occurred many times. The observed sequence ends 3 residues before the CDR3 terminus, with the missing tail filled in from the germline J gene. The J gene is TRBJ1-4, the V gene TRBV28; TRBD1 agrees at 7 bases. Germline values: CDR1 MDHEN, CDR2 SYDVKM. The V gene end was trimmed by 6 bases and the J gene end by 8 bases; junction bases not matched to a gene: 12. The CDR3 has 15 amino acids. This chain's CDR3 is CASSHWTGRGEKLFF. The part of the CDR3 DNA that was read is TGTGCCAGCAGCCATTGGACAGGCCGGGGGGAAAAA.

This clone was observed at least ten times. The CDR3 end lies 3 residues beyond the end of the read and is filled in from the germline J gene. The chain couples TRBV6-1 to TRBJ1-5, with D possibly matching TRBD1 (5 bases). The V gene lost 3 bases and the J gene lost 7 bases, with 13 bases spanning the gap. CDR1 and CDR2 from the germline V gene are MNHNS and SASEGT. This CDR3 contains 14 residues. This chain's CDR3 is CASSEYAGGQPQHF. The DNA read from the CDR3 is TGTGCCAGCAGTGAGTATGCGGGGGGACAGCCC.

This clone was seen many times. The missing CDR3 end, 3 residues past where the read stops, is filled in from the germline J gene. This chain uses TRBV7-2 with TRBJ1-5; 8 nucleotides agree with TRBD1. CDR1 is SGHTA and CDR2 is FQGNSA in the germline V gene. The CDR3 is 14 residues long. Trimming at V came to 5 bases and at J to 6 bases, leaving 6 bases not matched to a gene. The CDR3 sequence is CASSMDRVGQPQHF. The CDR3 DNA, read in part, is TGTGCCAGCAGCATGGACAGGGTCGGTCAGCCC.

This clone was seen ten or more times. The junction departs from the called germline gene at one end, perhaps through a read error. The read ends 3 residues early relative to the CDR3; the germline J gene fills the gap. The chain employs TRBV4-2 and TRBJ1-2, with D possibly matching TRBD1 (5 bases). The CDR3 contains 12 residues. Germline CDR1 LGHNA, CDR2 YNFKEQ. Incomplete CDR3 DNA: TGCGCCAGCAGCGAGGGGATCTATGGC. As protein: CASSEGIYG. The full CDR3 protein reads CASSEGIYGYTF.

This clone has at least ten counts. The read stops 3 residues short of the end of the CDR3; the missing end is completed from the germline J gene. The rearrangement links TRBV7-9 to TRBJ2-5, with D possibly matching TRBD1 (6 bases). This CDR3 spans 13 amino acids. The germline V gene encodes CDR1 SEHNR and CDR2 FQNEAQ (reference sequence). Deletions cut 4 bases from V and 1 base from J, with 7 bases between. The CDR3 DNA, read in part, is TGTGCCAGCAGCTCGGACAGCCAAGAGACC. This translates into CASSSDSQET. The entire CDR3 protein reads CASSSDSQETQYF. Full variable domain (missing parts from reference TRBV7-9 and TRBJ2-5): DTGVSQNPRHKITKRGQNVTFRCDPISEHNRLYWYRQTLGQGPEFLTYFQNEAQLEKSRLLSDRFSAERPKGSFSTLEIQRTEQGDSAMYLCASSSDSQETQYFGPGTRLLVL.

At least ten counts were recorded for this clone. CDR3 sequence reads: CASSGTGGAAFF. CDR3 bases read: TGTGCCAGCAGCGGGACAGGGGGCGCC. The chain has TRBV5-4 and TRBJ1-1; 12 nucleotides align to TRBD1. The CDR3 is cut off 3 residues early in the read; its end comes from the germline J gene. The germline gives CDR1 SGHNT, CDR2 YYREEE (reference sequence). The CDR3 length is 12 residues.

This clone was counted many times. The CDR3 loop reads CASHIGTGANYGYTF. The sequenced CDR3 bases are TGTGCCAGTCATATCGGGACAGGGGCTAACTATGGC. This chain links TRBV19 with TRBJ1-2, with 10 nucleotides matching TRBD1. Sequencing ends 3 residues short of the CDR3 end; the germline J gene provides the rest. The ends lost 8 bases at V and 0 bases at J; junction bases unmatched: 6. From germline, CDR1 is LNHDA and CDR2 SQIVND (reference sequence). The CDR3 is 15 amino acids.

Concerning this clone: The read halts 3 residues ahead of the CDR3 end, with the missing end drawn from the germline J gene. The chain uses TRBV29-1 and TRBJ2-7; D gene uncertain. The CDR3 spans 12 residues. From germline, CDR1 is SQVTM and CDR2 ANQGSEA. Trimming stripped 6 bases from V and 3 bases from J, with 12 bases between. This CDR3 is CSVALLNYEQYF. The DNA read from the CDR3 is TGCAGCGTGGCACTACTTAACTACGAG.

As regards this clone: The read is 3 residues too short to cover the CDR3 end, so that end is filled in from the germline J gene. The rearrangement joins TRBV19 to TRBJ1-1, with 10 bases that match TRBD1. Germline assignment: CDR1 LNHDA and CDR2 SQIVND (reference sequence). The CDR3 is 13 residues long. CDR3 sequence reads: CASGTGEGTEAFF. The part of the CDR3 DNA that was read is TGTGCGTCCGGGACAGGGGAGGGGACTGAA.

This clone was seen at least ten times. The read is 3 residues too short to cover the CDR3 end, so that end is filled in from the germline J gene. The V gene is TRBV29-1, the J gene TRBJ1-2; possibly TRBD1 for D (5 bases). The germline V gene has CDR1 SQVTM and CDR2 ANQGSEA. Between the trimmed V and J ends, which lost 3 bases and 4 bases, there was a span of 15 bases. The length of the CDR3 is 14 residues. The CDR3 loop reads CSVERQGEVYGYTF. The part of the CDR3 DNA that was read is TGCAGCGTTGAGCGGCAGGGCGAAGTCTATGGC.

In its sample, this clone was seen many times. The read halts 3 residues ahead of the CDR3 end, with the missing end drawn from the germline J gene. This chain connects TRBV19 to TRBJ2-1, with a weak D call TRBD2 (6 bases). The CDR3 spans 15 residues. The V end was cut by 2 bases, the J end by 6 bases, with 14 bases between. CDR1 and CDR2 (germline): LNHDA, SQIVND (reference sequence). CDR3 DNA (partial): TGTGCCAGTAGTATAAGCCTAGCGAGCCCCAATGAG. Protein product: CASSISLASPNE. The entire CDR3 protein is CASSISLASPNEQFF.

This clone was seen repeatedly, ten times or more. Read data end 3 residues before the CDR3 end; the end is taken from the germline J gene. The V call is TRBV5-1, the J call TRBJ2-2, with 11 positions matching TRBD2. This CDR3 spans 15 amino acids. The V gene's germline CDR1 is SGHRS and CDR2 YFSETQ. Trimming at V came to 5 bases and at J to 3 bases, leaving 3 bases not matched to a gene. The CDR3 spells CASRASGRYTGELFF. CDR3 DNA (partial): TGCGCCAGCAGGGCTAGCGGGAGGTACACCGGGGAG.

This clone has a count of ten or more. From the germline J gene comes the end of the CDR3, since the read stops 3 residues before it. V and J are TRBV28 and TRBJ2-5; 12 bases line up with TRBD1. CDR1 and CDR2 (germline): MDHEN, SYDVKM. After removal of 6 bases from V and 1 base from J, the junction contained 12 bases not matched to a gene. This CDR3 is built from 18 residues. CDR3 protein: CASRGQGASGITQETQYF. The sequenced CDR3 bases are TGTGCCAGCAGGGGACAGGGGGCTAGCGGAATTACCCAAGAGACC.

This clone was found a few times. The CDR3 sequence: CASSPNRGRRAYDYTF. The part of the CDR3 DNA that was read is TGTGCCAGCTCACCAAACAGGGGCCGGCGGGCCTACGAC. The chain has TRBV18 and TRBJ1-2; 7 bases align to TRBD1. From the germline J gene comes the end of the CDR3, since the read stops 3 residues before it. Germline V gene sequence: CDR1 KGHSH, CDR2 LQKENI. The length of the CDR3 is 16 residues.

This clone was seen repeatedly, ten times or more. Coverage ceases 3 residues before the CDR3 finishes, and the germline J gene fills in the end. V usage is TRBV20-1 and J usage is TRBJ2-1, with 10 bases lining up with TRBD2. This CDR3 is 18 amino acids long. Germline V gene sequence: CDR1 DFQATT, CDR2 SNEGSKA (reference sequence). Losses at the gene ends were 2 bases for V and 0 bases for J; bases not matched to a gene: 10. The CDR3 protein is CSARSLGASGSSYNEQFF. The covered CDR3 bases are TGCAGTGCTAGATCGCTAGGGGCTAGCGGGAGCTCCTACAATGAG.

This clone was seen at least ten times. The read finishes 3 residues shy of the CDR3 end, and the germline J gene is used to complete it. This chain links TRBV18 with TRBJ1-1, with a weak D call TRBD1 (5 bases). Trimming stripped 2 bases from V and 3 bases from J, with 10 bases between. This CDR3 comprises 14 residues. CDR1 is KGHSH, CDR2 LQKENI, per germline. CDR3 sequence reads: CASSPKGADTEAFF. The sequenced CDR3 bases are TGTGCCAGCTCACCAAAAGGGGCCGACACTGAA.

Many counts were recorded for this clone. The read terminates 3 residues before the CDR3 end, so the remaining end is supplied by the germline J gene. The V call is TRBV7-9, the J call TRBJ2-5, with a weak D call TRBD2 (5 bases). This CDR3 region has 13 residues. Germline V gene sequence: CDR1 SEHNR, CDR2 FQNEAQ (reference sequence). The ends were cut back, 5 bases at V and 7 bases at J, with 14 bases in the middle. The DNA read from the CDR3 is TGTGCCAGCAGCGAAGGGCTAGCAGGGACC. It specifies CASSEGLAGT. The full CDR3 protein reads CASSEGLAGTQYF.

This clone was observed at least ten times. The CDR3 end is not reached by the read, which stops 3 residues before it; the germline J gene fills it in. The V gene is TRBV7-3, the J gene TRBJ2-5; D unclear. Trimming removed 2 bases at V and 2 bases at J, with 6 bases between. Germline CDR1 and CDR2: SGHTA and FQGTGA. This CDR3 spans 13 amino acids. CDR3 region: CASSLRRQETQYF. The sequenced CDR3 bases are TGTGCCAGCAGCTTACGGCGGCAAGAGACC.

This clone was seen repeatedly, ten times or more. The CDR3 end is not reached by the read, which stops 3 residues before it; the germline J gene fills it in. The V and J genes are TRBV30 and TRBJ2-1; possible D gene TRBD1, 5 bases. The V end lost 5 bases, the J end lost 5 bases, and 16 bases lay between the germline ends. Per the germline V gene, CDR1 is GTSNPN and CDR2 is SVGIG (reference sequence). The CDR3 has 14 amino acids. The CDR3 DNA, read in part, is TGTGCCTGGGATAGGGTACAGGCACACAATGAG. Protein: CAWDRVQAHNE. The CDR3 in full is CAWDRVQAHNEQFF. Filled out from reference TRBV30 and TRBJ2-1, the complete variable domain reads SQTIHQWPATLVQPVGSPLSLECTVEGTSNPNLYWYRQAAGRGLQLLFYSVGIGQISSEVPQNLSASRPQDRQFILSSKKLLLSDSGFYLCAWDRVQAHNEQFFGPGTRLTVL.